These T cell receptor beta chains were read from a single sample in a study of shared clonotypes between healthy human individuals. Produced via immunoSEQ multiplex PCR; TCRdb's table is partial and in-frame only. The data show about 700,000 clones, just over 90% seen once. Sequenced: naive CD8+ T cells sorted from blood. All receptors come from a man younger than 40 in good health. Each CDR3 is given with its conserved first and last residue.

v_gene: TRBV28; j_gene: TRBJ1-1; CDR3aa: CASSLAGNTEAFF
v_gene: TRBV9; j_gene: TRBJ1-2; CDR3aa: CASSAGAVDRAIYGYTF
v_gene: TRBV6-1; j_gene: TRBJ2-7; CDR3aa: CASRETGRYEQYF
v_gene: TRBV30; j_gene: TRBJ2-7; CDR3aa: CAWSLGSSSYEQYF
v_gene: TRBV5-4; j_gene: TRBJ2-2; CDR3aa: CASSPSQQLGTSGAGELFF
v_gene: TRBV7-9; j_gene: TRBJ2-3; CDR3aa: CASSSSGGDWVTDTQYF
v_gene: TRBV15; j_gene: TRBJ1-1; CDR3aa: CATSIRRADTEAFF
v_gene: TRBV6-6; j_gene: TRBJ1-3; CDR3aa: CASRPTPGDSGNTIYF
v_gene: TRBV6-5; j_gene: TRBJ2-1; CDR3aa: CASSFRLAGDDEQFF
v_gene: TRBV7-2; j_gene: TRBJ2-7; CDR3aa: CASSSDPGAGGHYEQYF
v_gene: TRBV28; j_gene: TRBJ1-1; CDR3aa: CASSLIRGTEAFF
v_gene: TRBV5-1; j_gene: TRBJ2-7; CDR3aa: CASSLAHGTYEQYF
v_gene: TRBV18; j_gene: TRBJ2-5; CDR3aa: CASSPPEPSGIQETQYF
v_gene: TRBV2; j_gene: TRBJ2-2; CDR3aa: CASRGTGELFF
v_gene: TRBV9; j_gene: TRBJ2-3; CDR3aa: CASTSGVTSTDTQYF
v_gene: TRBV30; j_gene: TRBJ2-7; CDR3aa: CAWSNLAETYEQYF
v_gene: TRBV5-8; j_gene: TRBJ2-4; CDR3aa: CASSFGNIQYF
v_gene: TRBV4-1; j_gene: TRBJ2-6; CDR3aa: CASSQGVGAGANVLTF
v_gene: TRBV10-1; j_gene: TRBJ2-1; CDR3aa: CANATPRAGATYNEQFF
v_gene: TRBV9; j_gene: TRBJ1-1; CDR3aa: CASSVGSGHTEAFF
v_gene: TRBV7-2; j_gene: TRBJ1-2; CDR3aa: CASRPDRPTSYGYTF
v_gene: TRBV19; j_gene: TRBJ2-2; CDR3aa: CASSIQQGNTGELFF
v_gene: TRBV6-5; j_gene: TRBJ2-2; CDR3aa: CASSFQGAGQTGELFF
v_gene: TRBV29-1; j_gene: TRBJ2-2; CDR3aa: CSSQSGNTGELFF
v_gene: TRBV5-4; j_gene: TRBJ2-7; CDR3aa: CASSQREGSEQYF
v_gene: TRBV2; j_gene: NA; CDR3aa: CASSEARGEISSYEQYF
v_gene: TRBV6-6; j_gene: TRBJ2-1; CDR3aa: CASSYAGPWSYNEQFF
v_gene: TRBV19; j_gene: TRBJ2-7; CDR3aa: CASSIRFADYEQYF
v_gene: TRBV27; j_gene: TRBJ2-1; CDR3aa: CASSLSENEQFF
v_gene: TRBV10-3; j_gene: TRBJ2-7; CDR3aa: CAISESGAYEQYF
v_gene: TRBV2; j_gene: TRBJ2-7; CDR3aa: CASSRLAGGSSYEQYF
v_gene: TRBV2; j_gene: TRBJ2-7; CDR3aa: CASMTYEQYF
v_gene: TRBV28; j_gene: TRBJ1-1; CDR3aa: CASSLSPGGTEAFF